This entry lists 20 T cell receptor beta chains sequenced from one sample in a study of Graves' ophthalmopathy and Graves' hyperthyroidism. Transcripts of RNA were the source for amplifying TCR beta CDR3 regions. Second-round multiplex PCR came after a first-round RT-PCR that employed HTBI primers. One entry per CDR3 protein, called by TCRdb with MiXCR from the multiplex PCR reads. Of 1 million to 1.3 million distinct CDR3 sequences listed, roughly two fifths are singletons. Sequences were obtained from peripheral blood or thyroid tissue (not recorded which). Source of these receptors: an adult man with Graves' hyperthyroidism.

The sample holds many counts of this clonotype. The rearrangement joins TRBV29-1 to TRBJ2-7, with D hard to call. V was shortened by 0 bases and J by 0 bases, with 6 bases between the two germline ends. Per the germline V gene, CDR1 is SQVTM and CDR2 is ANQGSEA. This CDR3 contains 13 residues. The CDR3 nucleotides read TGCAGCGTTGAAGAGATAGGCTCCTACGAGCAGTACTTC. Protein product: CSVEEIGSYEQYF.

A few counts support this clonotype. The chain links TRBV11-2 to TRBJ2-6, with 11 bases that match TRBD2. Per the germline V gene, CDR1 is SGHAT and CDR2 is FQNNGV. V lost 6 bases, J lost 1 base, and 14 bases stayed unmatched. The CDR3 extends over 20 amino acids. The CDR3 DNA reads TGTGCCAGCAGTTTTAGCATAGCGGGACTAGCGGAGTCTGGGGCCAACGTCCTGACTTTC. It codes for CASSFSIAGLAESGANVLTF. The full variable domain, in which reference TRBV11-2 and TRBJ2-6 provide the parts outside the CDR3, is EAGVAQSPRYKIIEKRQSVAFWCNPISGHATLYWYQQILGQGPKLLIQFQNNGVVDDSQLPKDRFSAERLKGVDSTLKIQPAKLEDSAVYLCASSFSIAGLAESGANVLTFGAGSRLTVL.

As for this clonotype: The conserved final phenylalanine or tryptophan is absent from the CDR3, which likely points to a read error. J is TRBJ1-4 and V is TRBV10-2; no clear D. The CDR3 is 11 amino acids. V lost 3 bases to trimming and J lost 13 bases, with 9 bases between them. Germline V gene data show CDR1 as WSHSY and CDR2 as SAAADI. CDR3 coding DNA: TGCGCCAGCAGTGAAGGAATAAGACTGTTTCTT. Translated: CASSEGIRLFL.

At least ten counts were recorded for this clonotype. This chain joins TRBV25-1 and TRBJ2-5, with 8 nucleotides matching TRBD2. The length of the CDR3 is 15 residues. Losses at the gene ends were 2 bases for V and 5 bases for J; bases not matched to a gene: 7. The germline V gene encodes CDR1 MGHDK and CDR2 SYGVNS. DNA for the CDR3: TGTGCCAGCAGTGAAAGCGGGGGCTCCTGGGAGACCCAGTACTTC. It encodes CASSESGGSWETQYF.

In nucleotides, the CDR3 is TGTGCCAGCAGCTGGAGGAGACTCTATGGCTACACCTTC. Protein sequence: CASSWRRLYGYTF. V gene TRBV11-2 combines with J gene TRBJ1-2, with D uncertain. This CDR3 region has 13 residues. The V end lost 4 bases, the J end lost 4 bases, and 10 bases lay between the germline ends. Germline lookup yields CDR1 SGHAT and CDR2 FQNNGV. The variable domain in full, completed from reference TRBV11-2 and TRBJ1-2, reads EAGVAQSPRYKIIEKRQSVAFWCNPISGHATLYWYQQILGQGPKLLIQFQNNGVVDDSQLPKDRFSAERLKGVDSTLKIQPAKLEDSAVYLCASSWRRLYGYTFGSGTRLTVV.

J is TRBJ2-7 and V is TRBV20-1, with 7 positions matching TRBD2. J was trimmed by 6 bases and V by 5 bases; bases with no gene match: 13. Germline-derived CDR1 and CDR2 are DFQATT and SNEGSKA (reference sequence). The CDR3 is made up of 14 amino acids. CDR3 loop: CSASLAGAGAEQYF. DNA of the CDR3: TGCAGTGCTTCCCTAGCTGGGGCGGGAGCCGAGCAGTACTTC.

The V gene is TRBV29-1, the J gene TRBJ1-2; 7 bases agree with TRBD1. The CDR3 has 12 residues. Germline V CDR1 and CDR2: SQVTM, ANQGSEA. V trimming: 8 bases; J trimming: 3 bases; junction bases outside the gene matches: 6. CDR3 sequence reads: CSTRTGDYGYTF. The CDR3 DNA is TGCAGCACCCGGACAGGCGACTATGGCTACACCTTC. The full variable domain, its missing parts supplied by reference TRBV29-1 and TRBJ1-2, is SAVISQKPSRDICQRGTSLTIQCQVDSQVTMMFWYRQQPGQSLTLIATANQGSEATYESGFVIDKFPISRPNLTFSTLTVSNMSPEDSSIYLCSTRTGDYGYTFGSGTRLTVV.

CDR3 DNA: TGCAGCGCCAATGCCCCGAGCCAGCAGTACTTC. Encoded protein: CSANAPSQQYF. The chain carries TRBV29-1 and TRBJ2-7; unclear D gene. With 7 bases removed from V and 8 bases from J, the gap between germline ends came to 15 bases. Germline-derived CDR1 and CDR2 are SQVTM and ANQGSEA. This CDR3 contains 11 residues.

This chain links TRBV5-4 with TRBJ1-2; the D gene is possibly TRBD1 (6 bases). In germline, CDR1 is SGHNT, CDR2 YYREEE (reference sequence). The CDR3 contains 13 residues. V lost 10 bases and J 2 bases, leaving 15 bases between the germline ends. In DNA, the CDR3 is TGTGCCCTCACGGGCAGGGGAAACTATGGCTACACCTTC. Amino acids: CALTGRGNYGYTF.

This clonotype has a count of ten or more. V gene TRBV29-1 combines with J gene TRBJ2-5; D not resolved. Trimming left V 3 bases short and J 5 bases short, with 16 bases between. In germline, CDR1 is SQVTM, CDR2 ANQGSEA. There are 14 residues in the CDR3. In nucleotides, the CDR3 is TGCAGCGTTGATAGGGCACTCTTTCGGGAGACCCAGTACTTC. Its translation: CSVDRALFRETQYF.

Ten or more counts support this clonotype. This rearrangement joins TRBV7-3 to TRBJ2-7; 7 nucleotides align to TRBD1. Germline assignment: CDR1 SGHTA and CDR2 FQGTGA. With V trimmed by 7 bases and J by 1 base, 10 bases remained unmatched. The CDR3 sequence is 15 residues long. The CDR3 here is CASTPEEQGSYEQYF. The CDR3 coding sequence is TGTGCCAGCACCCCGGAGGAACAGGGGTCCTACGAGCAGTACTTC.

This clonotype was detected ten times or more. The chain is built from TRBV10-2 and TRBJ1-2; D is perhaps TRBD1 (6 bases). Trimming pared 2 bases from V and 6 bases from J, leaving 13 bases between. Germline V gene lookup returns CDR1 WSHSY and CDR2 SAAADI. This CDR3 has 14 residues. The DNA of the CDR3 is TGCGCCAGCAGTGAGAACAGGGTAGTAGATGGCTACACCTTC. Amino acids: CASSENRVVDGYTF.

About this clonotype: A much larger clone lies one base from this, so it may be a read error. The V and J genes are TRBV13 and TRBJ2-5; 8 nucleotides agree with TRBD2. The junction had 1 base not matched to a gene; V was cut back by 1 base and J by 0 bases. Germline values: CDR1 PRHDT, CDR2 FYEKMQ (reference sequence). The CDR3 contains 15 residues. CDR3 bases: TGTGCCAGCAGCTTAGCGGGAGGGAACCAAGAGACCCAGTACTTC. Encoded protein: CASSLAGGNQETQYF.

This clonotype was counted ten times or more. The CDR3 is CSGNQASYGYTF. The DNA for the CDR3 is TGCAGCGGGAATCAGGCTTCCTATGGCTACACCTTC. This chain links TRBV29-1 with TRBJ1-2, with D hard to call. This CDR3 is built from 12 residues. V lost 7 bases, J lost 4 bases, and 13 bases lay in between. Germline V gene data show CDR1 as SQVTM and CDR2 as ANQGSEA.

This sequence joins TRBV10-1 and TRBJ2-7; 10 bases line up with TRBD2. The CDR3 runs to 16 residues. J lost 0 bases, V lost 5 bases, and 7 bases had no gene match. Per germline, CDR1 WNHNN and CDR2 SYGVQD (reference sequence). The CDR3 sequence: CASSPGLAASSYEQYF. In DNA, the CDR3 is TGCGCCAGCAGTCCAGGACTAGCGGCGAGCTCCTACGAGCAGTACTTC.

As concerns this clonotype: The junction departs from germline at one end; a sequencing error may be responsible. This rearrangement joins TRBV5-1 to TRBJ1-2; tentative D call: TRBD1 (6 bases). Per germline, CDR1 SGHRS and CDR2 YFSETQ. The length of the CDR3 is 13 residues. For the CDR3, the DNA is TGCGCCGGCAGCCATGGGGGGCTCTATGGCTACACCTTC. This encodes CAGSHGGLYGYTF.

This clonotype appeared once. At one end the junction does not follow the germline gene, possibly because of a read error. This chain connects TRBV7-2 to TRBJ2-5, with D maybe TRBD2 (6 bases). CDR3 length: 16 amino acids. Germline V lookup: CDR1 SGHTA, CDR2 FQGNSA. The CDR3 reads CASRLGRAGALETQYF. Written as DNA, the CDR3 is TGTGCCAGCAGGTTAGGTCGAGCGGGCGCGTTAGAGACCCAGTACTTC.

This clonotype was observed a handful of times. The chain has TRBV10-3 and TRBJ2-7; D perhaps matches TRBD2 (6 bases). V gave up 10 bases and J gave up 4 bases, with 17 bases separating them. The CDR3 totals 13 residues. Germline CDR1 and CDR2: ENHRY and SYGVKD. CDR3 residues: CASRPGVNYEQYF. The CDR3 DNA is TGTGCCAGCCGACCGGGAGTAAATTACGAGCAGTACTTC.

In its sample, this clonotype was seen many times. This chain uses TRBV12-3 or TRBV12-4 with TRBJ1-5, with TRBD1 matching over 9 bases. This CDR3 has 14 residues. V was pared by 5 bases and J by 6 bases, with 5 bases of the junction left unmatched. This chain's CDR3 is CASSEGQGPQPQHF. The CDR3, as DNA: TGTGCCAGCAGTGAGGGACAGGGACCTCAGCCCCAGCATTTT.

Comments on this clonotype: At one boundary the junction diverges from the germline segment, which might be a read error. The rearrangement joins TRBV7-3 to TRBJ2-7, with D perhaps being TRBD1 or TRBD2 (5 bases each). The CDR3 runs to 14 residues. CDR1 is SGHTA, CDR2 FQGTGA, per germline. In nucleotides, the CDR3 is TGTGCCAGCAGCTTAGGGGGAAACACCGGGGAGCTGTACTTC. Translated, it gives CASSLGGNTGELYF. Based on the CDR3 plus reference TRBV7-3 and TRBJ2-7, the full variable domain is GAGVSQTPSNKVTEKGKYVELRCDPISGHTALYWYRQSLGQGPEFLIYFQGTGAADDSGLPNDRFFAVRPEGSVSTLKIQRTERGDSAVYLCASSLGGNTGELYFGPGTRLTVT.